What follows are 21 T cell receptor beta chains derived from one specimen sequenced in a study of cytomegalovirus exposure and HLA in healthy donors. The PCR made use of 60 Vbeta and 13 Jbeta primers. The protocol was immunoSEQ multiplex PCR, while the TCRdb copy is restricted to in-frame clones and leaves out a portion. The profile covers over 150,000 clones, with about four fifths appearing a single time and 6% to 7.5% taken by the ten largest. Specimen: PBMCs. The receptor set was obtained from a man between 25 and 39 years old in good health and CMV-seropositive.

The J gene is TRBJ2-3, the V gene TRBV11-3; 7 bases agree with TRBD1. The ends lost 8 bases at V and 3 bases at J; junction bases unmatched: 5. CDR1 and CDR2 from the germline V gene are SGHNT and YENEEA. CDR3 size: 13 residues. This chain's CDR3 is CASRGGATDTQYF. In nucleotides, the CDR3 is TGTGCCAGCCGAGGGGGCGCGACAGATACGCAGTATTTT. The variable domain in full, with the rest retrieved from reference TRBV11-3 and TRBJ2-3, is EAGVVQSPRYKIIEKKQPVAFWCNPISGHNTLYWYLQNLGQGPELLIRYENEEAVDDSQLPKDRFSAERLKGVDSTLKIQPAELGDSAVYLCASRGGATDTQYFGPGTRLTVL.

This chain joins TRBV19 and TRBJ1-6; 9 bases fit TRBD1. J gave up 9 bases and V 3 bases, and 3 bases lay outside the gene matches. The CDR3 covers 14 residues. Germline V CDR1 and CDR2: LNHDA, SQIVND (reference sequence). Here the CDR3 reads CASSIGTGTSPLHF. In DNA, the CDR3 is TGTGCCAGTAGTATTGGGACAGGGACTTCACCCCTCCACTTT.

The rearrangement joins TRBV18 to TRBJ2-3; 7 bases line up with TRBD1. Germline V gene sequence: CDR1 KGHSH, CDR2 LQKENI. The V segment lost 1 base and the J segment 5 bases; nucleotides outside the gene matches: 9. The CDR3 extends over 16 amino acids. The CDR3 coding sequence is TGTGCCAGCTCACCACAGAGACAGGGCCTTCGAGATACGCAGTATTTT. Translating it yields CASSPQRQGLRDTQYF.

The V gene is TRBV19, the J gene TRBJ1-1; 10 bases are a match to TRBD1. Germline values: CDR1 LNHDA, CDR2 SQIVND (reference sequence). Trimming took 6 bases from V and 3 from J; bases not matched to a gene: 7. The CDR3 has 15 residues. The DNA for the CDR3 is TGTGCCAGTAGCCTCCGACAGGGGGCATACACTGAAGCTTTCTTT. The encoded protein is CASSLRQGAYTEAFF.

The chain has TRBV18 and TRBJ1-2, with 10 bases that match TRBD1. The trim removed 4 bases at V and 4 bases at J, leaving 12 bases unmatched. The CDR3 totals 17 residues. Per germline, CDR1 KGHSH and CDR2 LQKENI. The CDR3 region is CASSLTGQGNGGYGYTF. DNA of the CDR3: TGTGCCAGCTCACTAACGGGACAGGGGAATGGAGGCTATGGCTACACCTTC.

This sequence joins TRBV5-1 and TRBJ2-1, with 12 bases matching TRBD2. V lost 3 bases to trimming and J lost 4 bases; unmatched junction nucleotides: 8. CDR3 length equals 17 residues. The V gene's germline CDR1 is SGHRS and CDR2 YFSETQ. The CDR3 DNA sequence: TGCGCCAGCAGCTGGGCCGTACTAGCGGGGGGATACAATGAGCAGTTCTTC. Residues: CASSWAVLAGGYNEQFF.

This chain links TRBV4-3 with TRBJ2-6; 8 positions match TRBD1. This CDR3 has 15 amino acids. Germline CDR1 reads LGHNA; CDR2 reads YSLEER. Trimming at V came to 5 bases and at J to 3 bases, leaving 3 bases not matched to a gene. The CDR3 DNA reads as TGCGCCAGCAGCACCAGGGGGCTTGGGGCCAACGTCCTGACTTTC. Protein: CASSTRGLGANVLTF.

The chain recombines TRBV6-1 with TRBJ1-5, with D tentatively TRBD1 (6 bases). The CDR3 has 14 residues. V lost 6 bases and J 4 bases, leaving 13 bases between the germline ends. CDR1 is MNHNS and CDR2 is SASEGT in the germline V gene. The CDR3 spells CASSHREGNQPQHF. CDR3 DNA: TGTGCCAGCAGCCACAGGGAGGGTAATCAGCCCCAGCATTTT.

This clone was counted a single time. This chain connects TRBV5-1 to TRBJ1-1; the D is unclear. This CDR3 contains 15 residues. V lost 2 bases, J lost 3 bases, and 14 bases lay in between. Germline CDR1 SGHRS, CDR2 YFSETQ. In nucleotides, the CDR3 is TGCGCCAGCAGCTTAGACGGAGGGAGAGACACTGAAGCTTTCTTT. This translates into CASSLDGGRDTEAFF. Full variable domain (remainder filled in from reference TRBV5-1 and TRBJ1-1): KAGVTQTPRYLIKTRGQQVTLSCSPISGHRSVSWYQQTPGQGLQFLFEYFSETQRNKGNFPGRFSGRQFSNSRSEMNVSTLELGDSALYLCASSLDGGRDTEAFFGQGTRLTVV.

The chain has TRBV7-3 and TRBJ2-1, with 9 bases that match TRBD2. After removal of 2 bases from V and 10 bases from J, the junction contained 6 bases not matched to a gene. From germline, CDR1 is SGHTA and CDR2 FQGTGA. There are 14 residues in the CDR3. The CDR3 loop reads CASSLVAAGGEQFF. The DNA for the CDR3 is TGTGCCAGCAGCTTAGTAGCGGCGGGAGGGGAGCAGTTCTTC.

J is TRBJ2-5 and V is TRBV4-3, with TRBD2 as a possible D gene (6 bases). The J call could be wrong; TRBJ2-7 is a better fit for the DNA end. Germline CDR1 reads LGHNA; CDR2 reads YSLEER. This CDR3 spans 18 amino acids. CDR3 amino acids: CASSQDWPGGVASYEQYF. The DNA of the CDR3 is TGCGCCAGCAGCCAAGATTGGCCGGGCGGGGTCGCCTCCTACGAGCAGTACTTC.

The chain combines TRBV11-2 with TRBJ1-2, with a possible D match to TRBD1 (5 bases). The CDR3 runs 13 residues. Germline-derived CDR1 and CDR2 are SGHAT and FQNNGV. V lost 4 bases and J 4 bases, leaving 10 bases between the germline ends. DNA for the CDR3: TGTGCCAGCAGCTCGGACACTGCCTATGGCTACACCTTC. This encodes CASSSDTAYGYTF.

This sequence joins TRBV28 and TRBJ2-5; 9 bases agree with TRBD2. CDR1 and CDR2 from the germline V gene are MDHEN and SYDVKM. The CDR3 is 15 amino acids. Unmatched junction bases numbered 11, after V lost 7 bases and J lost 5 bases. CDR3 sequence reads: CASTAAGLASETQYF. The CDR3 nucleotides read TGTGCCAGCACCGCGGCGGGACTAGCTTCCGAGACCCAGTACTTC.

The V and J genes are TRBV5-1 and TRBJ2-2; D may be TRBD1 (5 bases). The CDR3 has 17 amino acids. The V end was cut by 1 base, the J end by 5 bases, with 18 bases between. Germline V gene sequence: CDR1 SGHRS, CDR2 YFSETQ. For the CDR3, the DNA is TGCGCCAGCAGCTTGAGTGTCTCCGCAGGGCGTACCGGGGAGCTGTTTTTT. Translated: CASSLSVSAGRTGELFF.

The chain couples TRBV28 to TRBJ2-5, with 11 positions matching TRBD1. The last part of the DNA fits TRBJ2-7 better; the J call may be wrong. The CDR3 contains 17 residues. Per the germline V gene, CDR1 is MDHEN and CDR2 is SYDVKM. The CDR3 DNA reads TGTGCCAGCAGTTCCTCGGCGGGACAGGGGGGCCGGTACGAGCAGTACTTC. Translation gives CASSSSAGQGGRYEQYF.

The V gene is TRBV7-2, the J gene TRBJ2-5, with D perhaps TRBD2 (5 bases). The CDR3 is made up of 16 amino acids. The germline CDR1 and CDR2 sequences are SGHTA and FQGNSA. V dropped 1 base and J dropped 1 base, with 13 bases sitting between them. The CDR3, as DNA: TGTGCCAGCAGCTTAGTACGGGCTAGCCGCCAAGAGACCCAGTACTTC. The encoded protein is CASSLVRASRQETQYF.

CDR3 residues: CAWSARGETQYF. Written as DNA, the CDR3 is TGTGCCTGGAGCGCCCGGGGAGAGACCCAGTACTTC. This chain connects TRBV30 to TRBJ2-5; D perhaps matches TRBD2 (5 bases). Trimming cost V 3 bases and J 4 bases, with 9 bases left between them. Germline-derived CDR1 and CDR2 are GTSNPN and SVGIG (reference sequence). This CDR3 has 12 amino acids.

The chain recombines TRBV14 with TRBJ2-3; perhaps TRBD1 as D (5 bases). The CDR3 is 11 amino acids. Per germline, CDR1 SGHDN and CDR2 FVKESK. V was trimmed by 3 bases and J by 7 bases, leaving 5 bases between them. The CDR3 DNA is TGTGCCAGCAGCCAGGGGCATACGCAGTATTTT. It codes for CASSQGHTQYF.

The J gene is TRBJ1-5, the V gene TRBV28, with D perhaps matching TRBD1 (5 bases). The CDR3 contains 14 residues. Germline CDR1 and CDR2: MDHEN and SYDVKM. V was pared by 1 base and J by 4 bases, with 8 bases between. The CDR3 region is CASSLLGGNQPQHF. The CDR3 bases are TGTGCCAGCAGTTTATTGGGGGGAAATCAGCCCCAGCATTTT.

The J gene is TRBJ1-1, the V gene TRBV2; TRBD1 aligns across 9 bases. Germline V gene sequence: CDR1 SNHLY, CDR2 FYNNEI. The CDR3 loop spans 16 amino acids. Trimming took 3 bases from V and 4 from J; bases not matched to a gene: 9. The CDR3 nucleotides are TGTGCCAGCAGTGATTACTTAACAGGGGGCTCCACTGAAGCTTTCTTT. Encoded protein: CASSDYLTGGSTEAFF.

The chain couples TRBV6-6 to TRBJ2-5; possibly TRBD1 for D (6 bases). The end of the DNA is better explained by TRBJ2-7, so the J call may be wrong. The CDR3 runs 15 residues. In germline, CDR1 is MNHNY, CDR2 SVGAGI (reference sequence). The chain's CDR3 is CASEDRKGHSYEQYF. CDR3 nucleotides: TGTGCCAGCGAGGACCGGAAGGGACATTCCTACGAGCAGTACTTC.